One and the same sample provided the 23 T cell receptor beta chains below, sequenced in a study of T cell clonotyping in hematopoietic cell transplantation. The data were produced by immunoSEQ multiplex PCR, yet TCRdb's version contains in-frame clones alone and is incomplete. The sample lists thousands of clones; about 96% were seen once. Specimen: PBMCs, collected 30 days after allogeneic stem cell transplant. All receptors come from a male patient aged 35-50 years who had an allogeneic stem cell transplant from a related donor, so the T cells may come from the graft donor. Some clones in this sample may be carry-over from other donors' samples.

The rearrangement links TRBV6-5 to TRBJ1-6; D may be TRBD1 (5 bases). The germline V gene encodes CDR1 MNHEY and CDR2 SVGAGI. Trimming removed 4 bases from V and 7 bases from J, with 11 bases in between. The CDR3 covers 14 residues. CDR3 amino acids: CASSLSRENSPLHF. CDR3 DNA sequence: TGTGCCAGCAGTTTATCCAGGGAGAATTCACCCCTCCACTTT.

V usage is TRBV29-1 and J usage is TRBJ1-1, with 9 nucleotides matching TRBD1. Per the germline V gene, CDR1 is SQVTM and CDR2 is ANQGSEA. The CDR3 covers 15 residues. V trimming: 7 bases; J trimming: 0 bases; junction bases outside the gene matches: 9. CDR3 region: CSARLGDRVNTEAFF. The CDR3 DNA reads as TGCAGCGCCCGGTTGGGGGACAGGGTGAACACTGAAGCTTTCTTT.

The chain has TRBV27 and TRBJ2-7; a possible D gene is TRBD2 (6 bases). This CDR3 has 15 amino acids. The V gene lost 3 bases and the J gene lost 3 bases, with 15 bases spanning the gap. Germline assignment: CDR1 MNHEY and CDR2 SMNVEV (reference sequence). In DNA, the CDR3 is TGTGCCAGCAGTTTCAGCGCGGGGCGAAACTACGAGCAGTACTTC. Translated: CASSFSAGRNYEQYF.

The V call is TRBV30, the J call TRBJ1-1, with unresolved D. The V and J ends lost 4 bases and 1 base respectively, with 10 bases between them. CDR1 is GTSNPN, CDR2 SVGIG, per germline (reference sequence). The CDR3 is made up of 13 amino acids. For the CDR3, the DNA is TGTGCCTGGAATCCACTCCCGAACACTGAAGCTTTCTTT. Protein: CAWNPLPNTEAFF.

The V call is TRBV9, the J call TRBJ1-3; D gene ambiguous. This CDR3 region has 14 residues. Trimming pared 2 bases from V and 1 base from J, leaving 7 bases between. The germline CDR1 and CDR2 sequences are SGDLS and YYNGEE. CDR3 protein: CASSVGSSGNTIYF. DNA for the CDR3: TGTGCCAGCAGCGTTGGGAGTTCTGGAAACACCATATATTTT.

The rearrangement joins TRBV7-9 to TRBJ2-5, with 9 bases lining up with TRBD2. After removal of 2 bases from V and 3 bases from J, the junction contained 4 bases not matched to a gene. This CDR3 spans 15 amino acids. The V gene's germline CDR1 is SEHNR and CDR2 FQNEAQ (reference sequence). DNA of the CDR3: TGTGCCAGCAGCTTACCCGCTAGCGGGGAAGAGACCCAGTACTTC. Its protein is CASSLPASGEETQYF.

V is TRBV5-6 and J is TRBJ2-3; possible D gene TRBD2, 5 bases. Germline V lookup: CDR1 SGHDT, CDR2 YYEEEE. This CDR3 has 15 amino acids. Trimming stripped 5 bases from V and 4 bases from J, with 17 bases between. DNA of the CDR3: TGTGCCAGCAGTTTCGGACTCGAGCAATCAGATACGCAGTATTTT. This sequence encodes CASSFGLEQSDTQYF.

The chain recombines TRBV30 with TRBJ1-2; perhaps TRBD1 as D (6 bases). The germline V gene has CDR1 GTSNPN and CDR2 SVGIG (reference sequence). The CDR3 totals 13 residues. Trimming took off 3 bases at V and 7 bases at J, with 15 bases between the two ends. Here the CDR3 DNA reads TGTGCCTGGAGCCCAGGGGTCGCCGGTGGCTACACCTTC. Protein product: CAWSPGVAGGYTF.

The chain employs TRBV6-5 and TRBJ1-4; 10 nucleotides match TRBD1. V shed 7 bases, J shed 4 bases, and the junction held 6 bases outside the gene matches. The germline gives CDR1 MNHEY, CDR2 SVGAGI. The CDR3 has 15 residues. The DNA of the CDR3 is TGTGCCAGCAAGGGACAGGGGTTCTTTAATGAAAAACTGTTTTTT. This codes for CASKGQGFFNEKLFF.

The V gene is TRBV9, the J gene TRBJ2-5; 8 bases line up with TRBD1. In germline, CDR1 is SGDLS, CDR2 YYNGEE. The CDR3 is made up of 15 amino acids. Trimming cost V 2 bases and J 2 bases; bases outside gene matches: 5. CDR3 coding DNA: TGTGCCAGCAGCGTCGGGACAGGTCATCAAGAGACCCAGTACTTC. Translation: CASSVGTGHQETQYF.

This clone was seen only once. The chain carries TRBV7-2 and TRBJ2-7, with 7 bases fitting TRBD1. V was clipped by 0 bases and J by 2 bases; unmatched bases: 4. CDR1 is SGHTA, CDR2 FQGNSA, per germline. The CDR3 is 15 residues long. CDR3 nucleotides: TGTGCCAGCAGCTTAGCCTCAACAGGGGCCTACGAGCAGTACTTC. Translating gives CASSLASTGAYEQYF.

There are a few counts of this clone. The rearrangement joins TRBV2 to TRBJ2-7; 8 nucleotides agree with TRBD1. This CDR3 spans 14 amino acids. Looked up from germline, CDR1 is SNHLY and CDR2 is FYNNEI. The ends lost 5 bases at V and 6 bases at J; junction bases unmatched: 9. CDR3 amino acids: CASSPQGAISEQYF. In nucleotides, the CDR3 is TGTGCCAGCAGTCCGCAGGGGGCGATTTCCGAGCAGTACTTC. Filled out from reference TRBV2 and TRBJ2-7, the complete variable domain reads EPEVTQTPSHQVTQMGQEVILRCVPISNHLYFYWYRQILGQKVEFLVSFYNNEISEKSEIFDDQFSVERPDGSNFTLKIRSTKLEDSAMYFCASSPQGAISEQYFGPGTRLTVT.

The chain has TRBV27 and TRBJ1-1; D is possibly TRBD1 (6 bases). Between the trimmed V and J ends, which lost 1 base and 1 base, there was a span of 10 bases. Germline V gene data show CDR1 as MNHEY and CDR2 as SMNVEV (reference sequence). This CDR3 region has 15 residues. DNA for the CDR3: TGTGCCAGCAGTTTATGGACCAGGGGGAACACTGAAGCTTTCTTT. This codes for CASSLWTRGNTEAFF.

The CDR3 region has the DNA TGCGCCAGCAGCCAAGGACAGGGTAGGTCCTACGAGCAGTACTTC. Protein: CASSQGQGRSYEQYF. This sequence joins TRBV4-1 and TRBJ2-7; 7 bases are shared with TRBD1. J was trimmed by 1 base and V by 1 base; bases with no gene match: 4. Germline V CDR1 and CDR2: MGHRA, YSYEKL. This CDR3 comprises 15 residues.

The chain employs TRBV7-9 and TRBJ1-5; 7 nucleotides agree with TRBD1. J lost 2 bases, V lost 5 bases, and 9 bases had no gene match. There are 16 residues in the CDR3. Germline V lookup: CDR1 SEHNR, CDR2 FQNEAQ (reference sequence). CDR3 protein: CASSAWTGRGNQPQHF. The CDR3 region has the DNA TGTGCCAGCAGCGCCTGGACAGGCCGGGGCAATCAGCCCCAGCATTTT.

V gene TRBV28 combines with J gene TRBJ1-5; 7 bases are a match to TRBD1. The CDR3 contains 16 residues. V shed 3 bases, J shed 0 bases, and the junction held 5 bases outside the gene matches. Germline assignment: CDR1 MDHEN and CDR2 SYDVKM. The CDR3 bases are TGTGCCAGCAGTTTGGGGACAGTTTATAGCAATCAGCCCCAGCATTTT. It encodes CASSLGTVYSNQPQHF.

J is TRBJ1-3 and V is TRBV10-3; D is ambiguous. CDR3 length: 14 residues. Germline V CDR1 and CDR2: ENHRY, SYGVKD. V lost 10 bases and J lost 0, with 13 bases in between. The CDR3 protein is CATARGSSGNTIYF. The CDR3 nucleotides read TGTGCCACCGCCCGGGGTTCCTCTGGAAACACCATATATTTT.

This rearrangement joins TRBV2 to TRBJ1-4, with no clear D. The CDR3 is 16 residues long. Germline assignment: CDR1 SNHLY and CDR2 FYNNEI. Trimming stripped 2 bases from V and 4 bases from J, with 14 bases between. This chain's CDR3 is CASSEYATLLNEKLFF. Here the CDR3 DNA reads TGTGCCAGCAGTGAATATGCCACCCTCCTTAATGAAAAACTGTTTTTT.

V usage is TRBV2 and J usage is TRBJ1-2; no clear D. The ends were cut back, 0 bases at V and 4 bases at J, with 9 bases in the middle. Per the germline V gene, CDR1 is SNHLY and CDR2 is FYNNEI. This CDR3 has 14 residues. CDR3 amino acids: CASSEAPTFYGYTF. The CDR3 coding sequence is TGTGCCAGCAGTGAAGCTCCTACCTTCTATGGCTACACCTTC.

The genes are TRBV30 and TRBJ1-1; a weak D match, TRBD1 (5 bases). The CDR3 totals 14 residues. V was pared by 4 bases and J by 8 bases, with 20 bases between. Germline V gives CDR1 GTSNPN, CDR2 SVGIG (reference sequence). The CDR3 nucleotides read TGTGCCTGGATTTCTTCCGGGGCATCAGGCGAAGCTTTCTTT. Translating gives CAWISSGASGEAFF.

This clone showed up just once. The J gene is TRBJ1-5, the V gene TRBV30; 7 positions agree with TRBD1. The CDR3 extends over 15 amino acids. The V gene's germline CDR1 is GTSNPN and CDR2 SVGIG (reference sequence). V was pared by 3 bases and J by 5 bases, with 10 bases of the junction left unmatched. CDR3 nucleotide sequence: TGTGCCTGGAGCAGGGACAGTGGGAAGTATCAGCCCCAGCATTTT. Its protein product is CAWSRDSGKYQPQHF.

The chain recombines TRBV29-1 with TRBJ2-5; 9 positions match TRBD1. CDR1 is SQVTM, CDR2 ANQGSEA, per germline. This CDR3 contains 17 residues. The V gene end was trimmed by 1 base and the J gene end by 4 bases; junction bases not matched to a gene: 13. The CDR3 is CSVEGSFRDRERETQYF. In nucleotides, the CDR3 is TGCAGCGTTGAAGGCTCCTTCCGGGACAGGGAACGAGAGACCCAGTACTTC.

The table lists this clone with a count of one. The rearrangement uses TRBV30 and TRBJ1-6, with a tentative D call TRBD1 (6 bases). Germline CDR1 reads GTSNPN; CDR2 reads SVGIG (reference sequence). The CDR3 totals 14 residues. The V and J ends lost 8 bases and 10 bases respectively, with 21 bases between them. The CDR3 is CAATLGQGRSPLHF. The CDR3 nucleotides read TGTGCCGCGACCCTTGGGCAGGGGAGGTCACCCCTCCACTTT.